A selection of T cell receptor beta chains follows, all from one sample in a study of identical twins. Each CDR3 protein gets one entry after TCRdb re-called the 5' RACE reads with MiXCR. The sample records hundreds of thousands of distinct CDR3 sequences, roughly 10% being singletons. Material: memory (CD45RO+) T cells sorted from blood. The receptors were gathered from a woman between 18 and 30 years old in good health. The CDR3 runs from the conserved cysteine through the conserved F or W. Each record gives: J gene, V gene, clone size, CDR3 protein. The listing skips clone size in some rows; elsewhere it reads once, few, many or a size class.

j_call: TRBJ2-5
v_call: TRBV6-6
clone_size: few
cdr3_aa: CASSYWDQETQYF

j_call: TRBJ2-3
v_call: TRBV20-1
clone_size: few
cdr3_aa: CCARDFGREDRTDTQYF

j_call: TRBJ2-7
v_call: TRBV20-1
clone_size: -
cdr3_aa: CSARRQGATYEQYF

j_call: TRBJ2-5
v_call: TRBV4-2
clone_size: many
cdr3_aa: CASSSDPWAGKTQYF

j_call: TRBJ1-1
v_call: TRBV24-1
clone_size: few
cdr3_aa: CATSDRTGTAFF

j_call: TRBJ2-7
v_call: TRBV20-1
clone_size: -
cdr3_aa: CSAGPAYEQYF

j_call: TRBJ2-3
v_call: TRBV6-5
clone_size: -
cdr3_aa: CASSYGEGVRTDTQYF

j_call: TRBJ2-7
v_call: TRBV4-3
clone_size: -
cdr3_aa: CASSQGRTYEQYF

j_call: TRBJ1-1
v_call: TRBV20-1
clone_size: -
cdr3_aa: CSARGSHTEAFF

j_call: TRBJ2-7
v_call: TRBV7-2
clone_size: many
cdr3_aa: CASSLMRSSYEQYF

j_call: TRBJ2-1
v_call: TRBV30
clone_size: few
cdr3_aa: CAWSRSRSYNEQFF

j_call: TRBJ2-1
v_call: TRBV11-2
clone_size: -
cdr3_aa: CASSLGLVNEQFF

j_call: TRBJ2-7
v_call: TRBV27
clone_size: many
cdr3_aa: CASLPILAGEGYEQYF

j_call: TRBJ2-2
v_call: TRBV18
clone_size: few
cdr3_aa: CASSRFDTGELFF

j_call: TRBJ2-7
v_call: TRBV12-3/TRBV12-4
clone_size: -
cdr3_aa: CASSLERTGVWEQYF

j_call: TRBJ2-7
v_call: TRBV7-2
clone_size: large
cdr3_aa: CASSLARLAVYEQYF

j_call: TRBJ1-1
v_call: TRBV20-1
clone_size: many
cdr3_aa: CSARLQGRNTEAFF

j_call: TRBJ1-2
v_call: TRBV20-1
clone_size: -
cdr3_aa: CSAHSGAHYGYTF

j_call: TRBJ1-1
v_call: TRBV20-1
clone_size: -
cdr3_aa: CSAYPWGADQAFF

j_call: TRBJ1-5
v_call: TRBV19
clone_size: few
cdr3_aa: CASRMTGSVNQPQHF

j_call: TRBJ1-1
v_call: TRBV5-1
clone_size: many
cdr3_aa: CASSLDSVGTEAFF

j_call: TRBJ2-7
v_call: TRBV12-2
clone_size: few
cdr3_aa: CASRLAGPAGVSYEQYF

j_call: TRBJ1-1
v_call: TRBV5-1
clone_size: -
cdr3_aa: CASSLVSGSTEAFF

j_call: TRBJ2-3
v_call: TRBV2
clone_size: few
cdr3_aa: CASSPSSSGGTDTQYF

j_call: TRBJ2-4
v_call: TRBV6-2/TRBV6-3
clone_size: -
cdr3_aa: CASRAGRGAAKNIQYF

j_call: TRBJ2-3
v_call: TRBV5-6
clone_size: many
cdr3_aa: CASSLAGGHDTQYF

j_call: TRBJ2-1
v_call: TRBV12-3/TRBV12-4
clone_size: many
cdr3_aa: CASSLTGGSYNEQFF